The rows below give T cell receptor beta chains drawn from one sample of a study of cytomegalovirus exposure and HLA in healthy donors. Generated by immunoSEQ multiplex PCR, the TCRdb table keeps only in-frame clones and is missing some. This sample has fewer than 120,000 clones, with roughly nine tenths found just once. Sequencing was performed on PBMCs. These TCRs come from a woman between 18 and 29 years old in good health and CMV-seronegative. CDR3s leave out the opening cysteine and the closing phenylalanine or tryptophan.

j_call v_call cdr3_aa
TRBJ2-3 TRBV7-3 ASSLSQGNTQY
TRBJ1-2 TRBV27 ASSDRNYGYT
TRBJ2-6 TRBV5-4 ASSLGGLSGANVLT
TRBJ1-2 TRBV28 ASSLTLQASPGGYT
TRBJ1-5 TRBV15 ATSRHGGDSNQPQH
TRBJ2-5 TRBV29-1 SVGRVVGETQY
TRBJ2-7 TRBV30 ARREQQGSYEQY
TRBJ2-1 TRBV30 AWSGNTEEQF
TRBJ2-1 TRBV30 AAYISLYNEQF
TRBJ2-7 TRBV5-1 ASSLATPYEQY
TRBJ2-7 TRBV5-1 ASRRLKTYEQY
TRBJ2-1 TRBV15 ATSRTTSGTYNEQF
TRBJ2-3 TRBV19 ASSISHSTDTQY
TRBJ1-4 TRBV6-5 ASSYISFSNRLV
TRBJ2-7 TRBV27 VSKGQDSYEQY
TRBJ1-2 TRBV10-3 AIKRQGGGEGYT
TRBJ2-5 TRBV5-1 ASSPTSTSGTETQY
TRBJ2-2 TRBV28 ASSLSGLGTGELF
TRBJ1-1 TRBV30 AWSVLAYTEAF
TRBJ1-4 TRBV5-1 ASSLTGAREKLF
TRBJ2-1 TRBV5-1 ASSSDRTYNEQF